The 22 T cell receptor beta chains presented below share a single source sample, sequenced in a study of T-cell reconstitution after alpha-beta-depleted transplantation in children. The authors prepared the TCRbeta library with unique molecular identifiers. TCRdb re-analysed the PCR reads in MiXCR, keeping a single row per CDR3 protein. The sample consists of 500,000 to 750,000 distinct CDR3 sequences, 10% to 15% of them appearing once. The sequencing used PBMCs, mostly from graft donor cells, collected 360 days after TCRalphabeta/CD19-depleted stem cell transplant. Every receptor here comes from a male patient between 10 and 17 years old who had a stem cell transplant for acute myeloid leukemia, so the T cells may come from the graft donor.

This chain connects TRBV7-9 to TRBJ1-1, with D perhaps TRBD1 (6 bases). The CDR3 length is 17 residues. Trimming removed 4 bases from V and 3 bases from J, with 21 bases in between. Germline V gene lookup returns CDR1 SEHNR and CDR2 FQNEAQ (reference sequence). CDR3 nucleotides: TGTGCCAGCAGCTCGCAGGGGAGGATCCACGGGGACACTGAAGCTTTCTTT. It specifies CASSSQGRIHGDTEAFF.

This chain uses TRBV18 with TRBJ2-7, with D hard to call. The CDR3 has 14 residues. Trimming cost V 5 bases and J 0 bases, with 11 bases left between them. Germline V gives CDR1 KGHSH, CDR2 LQKENI. CDR3 DNA sequence: TGTGCCAGCTCATCGTCGCCGATCTCCTACGAGCAGTACTTC. Its protein is CASSSSPISYEQYF.

This clonotype was observed a few times. This chain links TRBV6-2 or TRBV6-3 with TRBJ2-1; D perhaps matches TRBD2 (5 bases). Germline values: CDR1 MNHEY, CDR2 SVGEGT. The CDR3 totals 22 residues. The V gene lost 4 bases and the J gene lost 4 bases, with 35 bases spanning the gap. CDR3 loop: CASSWILVLAWPEFSYYNEQFF. The CDR3 region has the DNA TGTGCCAGCAGTTGGATCTTGGTGCTAGCTTGGCCGGAGTTCTCCTATTACAATGAGCAGTTCTTC.

The chain employs TRBV24-1 and TRBJ2-5; TRBD2 agrees at 7 bases. The junction had 16 bases not matched to a gene; V was cut back by 9 bases and J by 4 bases. The CDR3 is made up of 16 amino acids. CDR1 and CDR2 from the germline V gene are KGHDR and SFDVKD. CDR3 sequence reads: CATGLPGGGSGETQYF. In DNA, the CDR3 is TGTGCCACCGGGCTACCGGGGGGTGGATCGGGAGAGACCCAGTACTTC.

This clonotype was detected only a few times. This chain connects TRBV20-1 to TRBJ1-5; D gene uncertain. The CDR3 consists of 16 residues. V lost 3 bases and J 3 bases, leaving 18 bases between the germline ends. Germline CDR1 and CDR2: DFQATT and SNEGSKA (reference sequence). CDR3 protein: CSARGRLSTFNQPQHF. The CDR3 coding sequence is TGCAGTGCTAGGGGCCGCCTGAGTACCTTCAATCAGCCCCAGCATTTT.

This chain uses TRBV29-1 with TRBJ2-7; D ambiguous. Between the trimmed V and J ends, which lost 4 bases and 1 base, there was a span of 17 bases. CDR3 size: 15 residues. The germline CDR1 and CDR2 sequences are SQVTM and ANQGSEA. The CDR3 protein is CSVGVRSRTSYEQYF. In nucleotides, the CDR3 is TGCAGCGTTGGAGTTAGGAGTCGGACGTCCTACGAGCAGTACTTC.

Ten or more counts support this clonotype. The chain has TRBV21-1 and TRBJ2-1; the table's TRBD2 call for D was not verified on the DNA. TRBV21-1 is tagged as a pseudogene. The CDR3 contains 18 residues. Written as DNA, the CDR3 is TGTGCCAGCAGCTCCCGGGGGCTAGCGGAGAGGTCCTACAATGAGCAGTTCTTC. It is translated as CASSSRGLAERSYNEQFF.

The chain recombines TRBV18 with TRBJ1-1; D is unclear. Per the germline V gene, CDR1 is KGHSH and CDR2 is LQKENI. CDR3 length: 16 amino acids. Trimming pared 6 bases from V and 0 bases from J, leaving 17 bases between. The CDR3 coding sequence is TGTGCCAGCTCCTCAGAGGCCCGGGGTATGAACACTGAAGCTTTCTTT. This gives the protein CASSSEARGMNTEAFF.

This clonotype was found a few times. This chain links TRBV21-1 with TRBJ2-1; no DNA check was done on the table's D call, TRBD2. TRBV21-1 is classified as a pseudogene. CDR3 length: 15 residues. The CDR3 sequence: CASNPSGEGYNEQFF. The CDR3 coding sequence is TGTGCCAGCAACCCTAGCGGAGAGGGCTACAATGAGCAGTTCTTC.

This clonotype was seen ten or more times. This chain uses TRBV11-2 with TRBJ2-7; TRBD2 matches 9 bases. This CDR3 has 16 residues. The J segment lost 0 bases and the V segment lost 1 base, leaving 4 bases of the junction unmatched. The germline V gene has CDR1 SGHAT and CDR2 FQNNGV. As DNA, the CDR3 is TGTGCCAGCAGCTTAGTTGCGGGAGGGCACTCCTACGAGCAGTACTTC. It specifies CASSLVAGGHSYEQYF.

There are a few counts of this clonotype. V usage is TRBV29-1 and J usage is TRBJ2-7, with 7 bases identical to TRBD2. The germline V gene encodes CDR1 SQVTM and CDR2 ANQGSEA. The CDR3 has 12 amino acids. V dropped 7 bases and J dropped 2; count of bases not matched to a gene: 5. In DNA form, the CDR3 reads TGCAGCGCCGAGGGGAGGGCCTACGAGCAGTACTTC. This sequence encodes CSAEGRAYEQYF.

The J gene is TRBJ1-2, the V gene TRBV28; D not resolved. Looked up from germline, CDR1 is MDHEN and CDR2 is SYDVKM. Trimming took 8 bases from V and 1 from J, leaving 11 bases between them. This CDR3 is 13 amino acids long. The CDR3 nucleotides are TGTGCCAGCGGTGGCGACTTTAACTATGGCTACACCTTC. Encoded protein: CASGGDFNYGYTF.

J is TRBJ1-2 and V is TRBV28; 7 nucleotides line up with TRBD1. The ends lost 4 bases at V and 13 bases at J; junction bases unmatched: 18. CDR1 is MDHEN, CDR2 SYDVKM, per germline. This CDR3 is built from 15 residues. This chain's CDR3 is CASSSPPGTDRWSTF. CDR3 DNA: TGTGCCAGCAGTTCACCCCCAGGGACAGACCGCTGGAGCACCTTC.

There are a few counts of this clonotype. The chain carries TRBV18 and TRBJ2-1; D is possibly TRBD1 (6 bases). V was shortened by 6 bases and J by 6 bases, with 12 bases between the two germline ends. The germline gives CDR1 KGHSH, CDR2 LQKENI. The CDR3 is made up of 13 amino acids. The CDR3, as DNA: TGTGCCAGCTCTAATGGGGGCACCAATGAGCAGTTCTTC. Translating gives CASSNGGTNEQFF.

This clonotype was counted between two and nine times. The genes are TRBV7-2 and TRBJ2-5, with TRBD1 as a possible D gene (5 bases). Deletions cut 1 base from V and 2 bases from J, with 8 bases between. Per the germline V gene, CDR1 is SGHTA and CDR2 is FQGNSA. This CDR3 has 14 amino acids. CDR3 nucleotide sequence: TGTGCCAGCAGCTTAGTGAGACAGCAAGAGACCCAGTACTTC. It specifies CASSLVRQQETQYF. Full variable domain (outside the CDR3, taken from reference TRBV7-2 and TRBJ2-5): GAGVSQSPSNKVTEKGKDVELRCDPISGHTALYWYRQSLGQGLEFLIYFQGNSAPDKSGLPSDRFSAERTGGSVSTLTIQRTQQEDSAVYLCASSLVRQQETQYFGPGTRLLVL.

This clonotype was detected a few times. The chain is built from TRBV28 and TRBJ2-7; weak D call: TRBD1 (6 bases). The V end was cut by 1 base, the J end by 0 bases, with 13 bases between. The CDR3 is 16 residues long. Per the germline V gene, CDR1 is MDHEN and CDR2 is SYDVKM. CDR3 amino acids: CASSLSQGPLSYEQYF. The CDR3, as DNA: TGTGCCAGCAGTTTATCGCAGGGGCCCCTCTCCTACGAGCAGTACTTC.

CDR3 protein: CASSEREGPPNEQFF. CDR3 nucleotide sequence: TGTGCCAGCAGTGAGCGGGAGGGCCCTCCCAATGAGCAGTTCTTC. The gene calls are TRBV28 and TRBJ2-1; 10 bases fit TRBD2. With V trimmed by 5 bases and J by 6 bases, 7 bases remained unmatched. Germline lookup yields CDR1 MDHEN and CDR2 SYDVKM. This CDR3 contains 15 residues.

V usage is TRBV30 and J usage is TRBJ2-5; no clear D gene. Germline values: CDR1 GTSNPN, CDR2 SVGIG (reference sequence). Between the trimmed V and J ends, which lost 4 bases and 4 bases, there was a span of 7 bases. The CDR3 has 11 amino acids. In DNA form, the CDR3 reads TGTGCCTGGAACCCCGGAGAGACCCAGTACTTC. This translates into CAWNPGETQYF.

This clonotype was recorded many times. The rearrangement links TRBV28 to TRBJ2-7, with D possibly being TRBD2 (6 bases). Germline V lookup: CDR1 MDHEN, CDR2 SYDVKM. The CDR3 contains 15 residues. With 5 bases removed from V and 1 base from J, the gap between germline ends came to 15 bases. CDR3 sequence reads: CASSVLWRGSYEQYF. CDR3 DNA sequence: TGTGCCAGCAGTGTCCTGTGGCGGGGTTCCTACGAGCAGTACTTC.

The chain recombines TRBV20-1 with TRBJ2-7, with D tentatively TRBD2 (5 bases). Germline loops: CDR1 DFQATT, CDR2 SNEGSKA (reference sequence). The CDR3 runs 14 residues. V lost 3 bases and J lost 5, with 17 bases in between. The CDR3 coding sequence is TGCAGTGCTAGTAAAGTGACTATGAGCCACGAGCAGTACTTC. Translating it yields CSASKVTMSHEQYF.

This clonotype has just a few counts. The V call is TRBV29-1, the J call TRBJ2-1; the match to TRBD2 covers 11 bases. V lost 0 bases to trimming and J lost 7 bases; unmatched junction nucleotides: 8. The CDR3 is 16 residues long. Looked up from germline, CDR1 is SQVTM and CDR2 is ANQGSEA. CDR3 sequence: CSVEDPPGLADNEQFF. CDR3 nucleotide sequence: TGCAGCGTTGAAGATCCCCCGGGACTAGCGGATAATGAGCAGTTCTTC.

This clonotype was observed at least ten times. The chain couples TRBV5-1 to TRBJ2-1, with D perhaps assigned TRBD1 or TRBD2 (5 bases each). CDR1 and CDR2 (germline): SGHRS, YFSETQ. The CDR3 length is 13 residues. V was trimmed by 2 bases and J by 7 bases, leaving 10 bases between them. CDR3 DNA: TGCGCCAGCAGCTTAGGTGAGGGGAATGAGCAGTTCTTC. Protein sequence: CASSLGEGNEQFF.